This T cell receptor (beta chain) is from a study of response to subunit inactivated influenza vaccine. Study outcomes and limitations: With each seasonal influenza vaccination, the authors suggested, few new T cells are recruited.

This clonotype was seen ten or more times. Its antigen is not known. MiXCR, run by TCRdb on the RT-PCR reads, gives a single entry per CDR3 protein. The data contain roughly 780,000 distinct CDR3 sequences, roughly 20% of them singletons. J was trimmed by 5 bases and V by 5 bases; bases with no gene match: 5. Germline V gives CDR1 SQVTM, CDR2 ANQGSEA. This CDR3 has 13 amino acids. The chain couples TRBV29-1 to TRBJ2-7; 11 positions agree with TRBD1. The sequences come from PBMCs from blood, collected 5 days after vaccination. The TCR sequence derives from a man aged 50 to 59 who received an inactivated influenza vaccine. The CDR3 DNA reads as TGCAGCGTTCAAGGACAGGGGGCCAACGAGCAGTACTTC. Its protein product is CSVQGQGANEQYF.